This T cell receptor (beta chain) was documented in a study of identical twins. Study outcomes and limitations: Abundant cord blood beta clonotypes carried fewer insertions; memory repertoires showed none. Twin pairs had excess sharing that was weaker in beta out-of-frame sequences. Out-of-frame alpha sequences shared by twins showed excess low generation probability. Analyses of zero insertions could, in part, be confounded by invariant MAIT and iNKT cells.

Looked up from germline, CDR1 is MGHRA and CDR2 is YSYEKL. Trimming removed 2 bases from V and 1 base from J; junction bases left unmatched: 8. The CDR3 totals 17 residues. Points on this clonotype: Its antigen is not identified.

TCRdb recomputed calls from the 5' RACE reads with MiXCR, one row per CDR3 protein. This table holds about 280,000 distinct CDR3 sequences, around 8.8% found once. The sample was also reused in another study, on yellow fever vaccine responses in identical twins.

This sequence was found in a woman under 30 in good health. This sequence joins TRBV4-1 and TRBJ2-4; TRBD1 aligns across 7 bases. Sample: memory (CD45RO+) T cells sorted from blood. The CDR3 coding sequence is TGCGCCAGCAGCCAACCCGGGACAGCCGCCGCCAAAAACATTCAGTACTTC. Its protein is CASSQPGTAAAKNIQYF.